A single sample is the source of the 27 T cell receptor beta chains below, sequenced in a study of T cells after yellow fever vaccination. Each CDR3 protein is one row after TCRdb ran MiXCR on the 5' RACE reads. The data hold a few hundred thousand distinct CDR3 sequences, with 8.7% observed a single time. The specimen was CD4+ T cells sorted from PBMCs, collected 5 days after the yellow fever booster vaccination. The receptors come from a young man who received the YFV17D yellow fever vaccine.

At least ten counts were recorded for this clonotype. The chain uses TRBV24-1 and TRBJ2-3; TRBD2 matches at 8 bases. CDR3 length equals 14 residues. The germline CDR1 and CDR2 sequences are KGHDR and SFDVKD. J lost 3 bases, V lost 4 bases, and 2 bases had no gene match. The CDR3 DNA follows: TGTGCCACCAGTGACAGCGGGGGAACAGATACGCAGTATTTT. This gives the protein CATSDSGGTDTQYF.

In its sample, this clonotype was seen many times. The chain employs TRBV12-3 or TRBV12-4 and TRBJ1-2; possible D gene TRBD1, 6 bases. This CDR3 has 13 residues. Trimming took off 3 bases at V and 2 bases at J, with 7 bases between the two ends. CDR3 loop: CASSFRGNYGYTF. CDR3 in DNA: TGTGCCAGCAGTTTTAGGGGGAACTATGGCTACACCTTC.

In this sample, this clonotype turned up a few times. The rearrangement joins TRBV19 to TRBJ2-2; D is uncertain. Trimming left V 3 bases short and J 1 base short, with 12 bases between. The V gene's germline CDR1 is LNHDA and CDR2 SQIVND (reference sequence). The CDR3 consists of 16 residues. CDR3 in DNA: TGTGCCAGTAGTATCACGGACGGAGAGAACACCGGGGAGCTGTTTTTT. It codes for CASSITDGENTGELFF.

This clonotype occurred many times. The chain links TRBV5-1 to TRBJ2-2, with 7 bases aligning to TRBD1. CDR3 length: 17 amino acids. V shed 4 bases, J shed 1 base, and the junction held 10 bases outside the gene matches. Germline CDR1 SGHRS, CDR2 YFSETQ. The chain's CDR3 is CASSPSDRSRNTGELFF. The CDR3 DNA is TGCGCCAGCAGCCCATCGGACAGGTCCCGGAACACCGGGGAGCTGTTTTTT. Combining the CDR3 with reference TRBV5-1 and TRBJ2-2 gives the whole variable domain KAGVTQTPRYLIKTRGQQVTLSCSPISGHRSVSWYQQTPGQGLQFLFEYFSETQRNKGNFPGRFSGRQFSNSRSEMNVSTLELGDSALYLCASSPSDRSRNTGELFFGEGSRLTVL.

In its sample, this clonotype was seen a few times. The chain joins TRBV20-1 to TRBJ1-5; the D gene is possibly TRBD1 (6 bases). V lost 2 bases to trimming and J lost 2 bases, with 13 bases between them. The germline V gene has CDR1 DFQATT and CDR2 SNEGSKA (reference sequence). The CDR3 has 15 residues. CDR3 region: CSARPGGRGNQPQHF. In DNA form, the CDR3 reads TGCAGTGCTAGACCTGGGGGGCGCGGCAATCAGCCCCAGCATTTT.

This clonotype was observed a handful of times. The chain combines TRBV11-2 with TRBJ1-6, with a tentative D call TRBD1 (5 bases). Germline V lookup: CDR1 SGHAT, CDR2 FQNNGV. V was trimmed by 6 bases and J by 0 bases, leaving 15 bases between them. The CDR3 loop spans 17 amino acids. Here the CDR3 DNA reads TGTGCCAGCAGGAAAGGGACGGGGAGCTCCTATAATTCACCCCTCCACTTT. This gives the protein CASRKGTGSSYNSPLHF. Supplemented by reference TRBV11-2 and TRBJ1-6, the full variable domain reads EAGVAQSPRYKIIEKRQSVAFWCNPISGHATLYWYQQILGQGPKLLIQFQNNGVVDDSQLPKDRFSAERLKGVDSTLKIQPAKLEDSAVYLCASRKGTGSSYNSPLHFGNGTRLTVT.

As DNA, the CDR3 is TGCGCCAGCACCCCTTCCCCGGGGGGCATCAACATTCAGTACTTC. This codes for CASTPSPGGINIQYF. This sequence joins TRBV5-1 and TRBJ2-4, with TRBD2 as a possible D gene (7 bases). Germline CDR1 SGHRS, CDR2 YFSETQ. Trimming left V 6 bases short and J 7 bases short, with 20 bases between. There are 15 residues in the CDR3. The entire variable domain, with the rest obtained from reference TRBV5-1 and TRBJ2-4, is as follows: KAGVTQTPRYLIKTRGQQVTLSCSPISGHRSVSWYQQTPGQGLQFLFEYFSETQRNKGNFPGRFSGRQFSNSRSEMNVSTLELGDSALYLCASTPSPGGINIQYFGAGTRLSVL.

This clonotype was detected only a few times. This clone may be a read error of a much larger clone one base away. This chain links TRBV4-2 with TRBJ1-2; possible D gene TRBD1, 6 bases. The CDR3 is made up of 12 amino acids. Trimming removed 4 bases from V and 5 bases from J, with 8 bases in between. The germline V gene has CDR1 LGHNA and CDR2 YNFKEQ. CDR3: CASSPGEYGYTF. DNA of the CDR3: TGTGCCAGCAGCCCAGGGGAATATGGCTACACCTTC.

V gene TRBV9 combines with J gene TRBJ2-1; 13 nucleotides line up with TRBD2. The junction had 1 base not matched to a gene; V was cut back by 2 bases and J by 5 bases. The CDR3 covers 15 residues. The germline gives CDR1 SGDLS, CDR2 YYNGEE. The CDR3 sequence is CASSVGTSGDNEQFF. The CDR3 nucleotides read TGTGCCAGCAGCGTGGGGACTAGCGGGGACAATGAGCAGTTCTTC.

This clonotype was counted a few times. The gene calls are TRBV4-1 and TRBJ2-5; 9 nucleotides agree with TRBD2. V was pared by 0 bases and J by 5 bases, with 10 bases of the junction left unmatched. The CDR3 runs to 17 residues. CDR1 MGHRA and CDR2 YSYEKL come from the germline V gene. The CDR3 sequence: CASSQDGDSGGRETQYF. The CDR3 nucleotides are TGCGCCAGCAGCCAAGATGGCGATAGCGGGGGCCGGGAGACCCAGTACTTC.

V and J are TRBV11-2 and TRBJ2-5; TRBD2 aligns across 8 bases. The CDR3 length is 17 residues. Germline-derived CDR1 and CDR2 are SGHAT and FQNNGV. J lost 4 bases, V lost 3 bases, and 13 bases had no gene match. The CDR3 DNA sequence: TGTGCCAGCAGCTTCGGTTTTGGACTAGCCCTCGGAGAGACCCAGTACTTC. Translating gives CASSFGFGLALGETQYF.

In this sample, this clonotype turned up many times. The V and J genes are TRBV25-1 and TRBJ1-1; D is undetermined. This CDR3 region has 13 residues. Germline V lookup: CDR1 MGHDK, CDR2 SYGVNS. Trimming took off 4 bases at V and 4 bases at J, with 10 bases between the two ends. The CDR3 nucleotides read TGTGCCAGCAGTGGCCAGTTGGGCACTGAAGCTTTCTTT. It specifies CASSGQLGTEAFF.

This clonotype has a handful of counts. The gene calls are TRBV5-1 and TRBJ2-3, with 8 bases lining up with TRBD1. The junction had 15 bases not matched to a gene; V was cut back by 4 bases and J by 2 bases. The CDR3 is made up of 18 amino acids. Germline loops: CDR1 SGHRS, CDR2 YFSETQ. CDR3 nucleotide sequence: TGCGCCAGCAGCCCAAGGCGCTTGGGACAGGATAACACAGATACGCAGTATTTT. Its translation is CASSPRRLGQDNTDTQYF.

This clonotype was counted many times. V gene TRBV7-8 combines with J gene TRBJ2-7; 7 bases line up with TRBD2. Germline loops: CDR1 SGHVS, CDR2 FQNEAQ. This CDR3 is built from 14 residues. V lost 8 bases to trimming and J lost 1 base; unmatched junction nucleotides: 8. In nucleotides, the CDR3 is TGTGCCAGCGGGAGGGGCAGCGGGTCCTACGAGCAGTACTTC. As protein: CASGRGSGSYEQYF.

This clonotype was seen more than once but under ten times. This chain links TRBV20-1 with TRBJ1-4, with D maybe TRBD1 (6 bases). CDR1 and CDR2 from the germline V gene are DFQATT and SNEGSKA (reference sequence). The CDR3 extends over 18 amino acids. V gave up 2 bases and J gave up 0 bases, with 19 bases separating them. The chain's CDR3 is CSARRGPGVGTTNEKLFF. The DNA for the CDR3 is TGCAGTGCTAGAAGAGGGCCAGGGGTTGGCACAACTAATGAAAAACTGTTTTTT.

This clonotype appeared a few times. This chain links TRBV18 with TRBJ2-3; D is perhaps TRBD1 (6 bases). Trimming took off 2 bases at V and 7 bases at J, with 13 bases between the two ends. This CDR3 has 14 amino acids. Per the germline V gene, CDR1 is KGHSH and CDR2 is LQKENI. The CDR3 sequence is CASSPATGWNTQYF. For the CDR3, the DNA is TGTGCCAGCTCACCAGCGACAGGTTGGAATACGCAGTATTTT. Looking up the rest from reference TRBV18 and TRBJ2-3 gives the full variable domain: NAGVMQNPRHLVRRRGQEARLRCSPMKGHSHVYWYRQLPEEGLKFMVYLQKENIIDESGMPKERFSAEFPKEGPSILRIQQVVRGDSAAYFCASSPATGWNTQYFGPGTRLTVL.

This clonotype was counted a few times. The chain links TRBV12-3 or TRBV12-4 to TRBJ2-3; possibly TRBD2 for D (6 bases). Trimming took off 5 bases at V and 2 bases at J, with 17 bases between the two ends. The CDR3 has 16 residues. The CDR3 protein is CASSKRLDPPTDTQYF. DNA for the CDR3: TGTGCCAGCAGTAAAAGACTAGATCCCCCCACAGATACGCAGTATTTT.

The chain recombines TRBV12-3 or TRBV12-4 with TRBJ1-5; D not certain. The CDR3 has 14 residues. Trimming stripped 8 bases from V and 3 bases from J, with 14 bases between. CDR3 residues: CASQPMGTNQPQHF. CDR3 DNA sequence: TGTGCCAGCCAACCAATGGGAACCAATCAGCCCCAGCATTTT.

A few counts support this clonotype. The V call is TRBV4-3, the J call TRBJ2-7; no clear D. The V end was cut by 0 bases, the J end by 1 base, with 7 bases between. The germline gives CDR1 LGHNA, CDR2 YSLEER. The CDR3 spans 14 residues. This CDR3 is CASSQDSESYEQYF. The CDR3 DNA reads as TGCGCCAGCAGCCAAGATTCGGAATCCTACGAGCAGTACTTC.

This clonotype was picked up a small number of times. The J gene is TRBJ2-3, the V gene TRBV7-9, with D tentatively TRBD2 (6 bases). The germline CDR1 and CDR2 sequences are SEHNR and FQNEAQ (reference sequence). The CDR3 has 16 amino acids. V was trimmed by 3 bases and J by 3 bases, leaving 16 bases between them. As DNA, the CDR3 is TGTGCCAGCAGCTTTAGCCCTCGCGGGGAAACAGATACGCAGTATTTT. This encodes CASSFSPRGETDTQYF.

This clonotype was observed a few times. This chain's CDR3 is CASSFIAGGPETQYF. In nucleotides, the CDR3 is TGTGCCAGCAGCTTTATAGCGGGGGGGCCTGAGACCCAGTACTTC. The gene calls are TRBV5-6 and TRBJ2-5, with 11 bases lining up with TRBD2. V was clipped by 2 bases and J by 5 bases; unmatched bases: 5. The CDR3 is made up of 15 amino acids. Germline loops: CDR1 SGHDT, CDR2 YYEEEE.

This clonotype appeared a few times. V usage is TRBV5-5 and J usage is TRBJ2-5; the D call may be TRBD1 or TRBD2 (5 bases each). V was trimmed by 5 bases and J by 5 bases, leaving 13 bases between them. Per germline, CDR1 SGHKS and CDR2 YYEKEE (reference sequence). The CDR3 length is 13 residues. CDR3 sequence: CASSYGAEETQYF. DNA for the CDR3: TGTGCCAGCAGTTACGGGGCCGAGGAGACCCAGTACTTC.

The chain links TRBV2 to TRBJ2-7; D is undetermined. There are 11 residues in the CDR3. The V gene lost 8 bases and the J gene lost 1 base, with 6 bases spanning the gap. Per the germline V gene, CDR1 is SNHLY and CDR2 is FYNNEI. DNA for the CDR3: TGTGCCAGCCGGGCGTCCTACGAGCAGTACTTC. Translating gives CASRASYEQYF.

This clonotype has more than one count but fewer than ten. The V and J genes are TRBV7-2 and TRBJ2-5, with D perhaps matching TRBD1 (7 bases). Trimming took 8 bases from V and 1 from J, leaving 11 bases between them. The CDR3 is 13 amino acids. The germline gives CDR1 SGHTA, CDR2 FQGNSA. CDR3 nucleotides: TGTGCCAGCGTGCGGGACAGCCAAGAGACCCAGTACTTC. It encodes CASVRDSQETQYF.

In its sample, this clonotype was seen many times. The chain's CDR3 is CASSEMDSETGQPQHF. CDR3 DNA: TGTGCCAGCAGTGAAATGGACAGCGAGACGGGTCAGCCCCAGCATTTT. The V and J genes are TRBV25-1 and TRBJ1-5, with D maybe TRBD1 (6 bases). The CDR3 is made up of 16 amino acids. Germline CDR1 and CDR2: MGHDK and SYGVNS. Trimming left V 2 bases short and J 6 bases short, with 17 bases between.

This clonotype showed up just a few times. The chain uses TRBV24-1 and TRBJ2-3; D possibly uses TRBD1 or TRBD2 (5 bases each). The CDR3 has 16 amino acids. The germline V gene has CDR1 KGHDR and CDR2 SFDVKD. Trimming pared 9 bases from V and 6 bases from J, leaving 24 bases between. The CDR3 protein is CATLKGRDEGPDTQYF. The CDR3 region has the DNA TGTGCCACCCTAAAGGGACGGGACGAGGGACCTGATACGCAGTATTTT.

Only a few counts were recorded for this clonotype. The rearrangement links TRBV5-6 to TRBJ1-2, with 8 bases that match TRBD1. The CDR3 consists of 14 residues. With 4 bases clipped from V and 7 bases from J, the junction kept 9 bases outside the gene matches. CDR1 is SGHDT and CDR2 is YYEEEE in the germline V gene. In DNA form, the CDR3 reads TGTGCCAGCAGCCCAGACAGGGGAATCGGTGGCTACACCTTC. Protein product: CASSPDRGIGGYTF.